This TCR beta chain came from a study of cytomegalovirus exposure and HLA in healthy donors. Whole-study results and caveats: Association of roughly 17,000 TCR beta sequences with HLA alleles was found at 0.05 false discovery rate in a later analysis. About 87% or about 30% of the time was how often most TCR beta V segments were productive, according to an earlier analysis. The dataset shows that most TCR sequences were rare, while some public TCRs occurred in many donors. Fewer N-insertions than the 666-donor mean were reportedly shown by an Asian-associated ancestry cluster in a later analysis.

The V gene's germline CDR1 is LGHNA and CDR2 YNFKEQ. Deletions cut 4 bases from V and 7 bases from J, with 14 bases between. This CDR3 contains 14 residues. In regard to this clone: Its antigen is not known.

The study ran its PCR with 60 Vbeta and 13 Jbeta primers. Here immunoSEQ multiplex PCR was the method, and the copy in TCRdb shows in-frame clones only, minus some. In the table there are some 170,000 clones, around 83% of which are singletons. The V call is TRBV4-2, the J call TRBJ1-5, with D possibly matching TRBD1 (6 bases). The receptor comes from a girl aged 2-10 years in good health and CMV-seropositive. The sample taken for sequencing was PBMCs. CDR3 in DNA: TGTGCCAGCAGCCGTACAGGGAAGGGACAGCCCCAGCATTTT. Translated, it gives CASSRTGKGQPQHF.